This TCR beta chain comes out of a study of blood T cell repertoires in COVID-19. Libraries were prepared by immunoSEQ multiplex PCR; TCRdb keeps only in-frame clonotypes and omits some of them. The sample consists of approximately 200,000 clones, 70% to 90% of them appearing once. This CDR3 region has 15 residues. Germline CDR1 is KGHSH and CDR2 is LQKENI. Trimming took off 0 bases at V and 0 bases at J, with 5 bases between the two ends. Sequencing used peripheral blood. The sequence came from a woman between 45 and 65 years old with acute or convalescent COVID-19. The rearrangement links TRBV18 to TRBJ1-4; D remains unclear. This chain's CDR3 is CASSPPRATNEKLFF. The CDR3 DNA reads TGTGCCAGCTCACCACCTCGGGCAACTAATGAAAAACTGTTTTTT.